This section outlines one TCR beta chain sequence together with its context. This clone occurred a few times. Which antigen it targets is not known. Per-nucleotide qualities are absent, and no much larger clonotype sits a single base away. This specimen belongs to a study of blood T cell repertoires in COVID-19 (TCRdb year 2020). With regard to the full study: Samples from collaborators originated in the United States, Italy and Spain and spanned both the acute and convalescent phases of COVID-19. The material from the prospective study consisted of cDNA or gDNA derived from T cells, B-cell-depleted T cells, or PBMCs. The dataset comprised deeply sampled blood TCRbeta repertoires from subjects exposed to, actively infected with, or recovered from COVID-19. The repertoires were made available in a free public database intended to serve as a resource for research on the immune response to SARS-CoV-2. The samples were drawn from two sources: the first 160 participants of the ongoing ImmuneRACE study, and 1,200 or so subjects contributed by 6 global collaborators. Nearly every sample came with metadata listing a de-identified subject ID, COVID-19 status, age in years and sex. Where available, HLA class I and class II types were taken from metadata supplied by the sample provider and were not determined by assay-based typing.

The paper as a whole reports these results and caveats: The quantity of clinical and demographic metadata differed by source and by participant and was supplied without curation.

V is trimmed back by 4 bases and J by 4 bases, and the junction contains 4 bases that no gene match accounts for. Via the germline V gene, CDR1 is SNHLY and CDR2 FYNNEI. The CDR3 runs 13 amino acids, cysteine and phenylalanine included. Just the 39-base CDR3 DNA is kept, in frame starting at base 1. The collaborating institutions used their own protocols to collect whole blood in K2EDTA tubes. For TCRbeta analysis, collaborator samples were shipped as frozen whole blood, as isolated PBMCs, or as DNA extracted from either sample type. The immunoSEQ Assay, a bias-controlled multiplex PCR, was used to amplify TCRbeta CDR3 regions from genomic DNA. Per the authors' processing: Nucleated cell counts per sample were estimated from amplification of reference gene primers within the assay. To quantify the absolute abundance of each unique TCRbeta CDR3 rearrangement, sequence reads were collapsed and filtered. For each sample, productive Simpson clonality was calculated as the square root of Simpson's diversity index over productive rearrangements. TCRdb holds this immuneACCESS table with in-frame rearrangements only. Some clones are missing; in checked studies, unresolved V genes explain under half, and the rest has no known cause. V and J calls and clone size follow that table, whereas D and trimming were derived from the DNA. In all, the sample holds 55,000 to 70,000 clones, and over 70% of those were seen once. The ten largest clones capture approximately 4.9% of the sample.

The TCR sequence derives from a human donor in a cohort sampled during active COVID-19. The sequencing sample was made of peripheral blood. Here the chain combines TRBV2 and TRBJ2-7; TRBD1 matches 7 bases in the middle. CDR3 protein: CASSGQGLYEQYF. The bases are TGTGCCAGCAGTGGACAGGGATTATACGAGCAGTACTTC.